This T cell receptor beta chain was retrieved from a study of shared clonotypes between healthy human individuals. Study-level findings and limits: Since donors were few, the genetic and exposure-history diversity represented was limited.

About this clone itself: Antigen unknown. This sample includes further DNA sequences coding for the same CDR3.

Trimming removed 3 bases from V and 1 base from J, with 4 bases in between. The CDR3 is made up of 13 amino acids. Per germline, CDR1 MNHEY and CDR2 SMNVEV (reference sequence). Methods used by the authors: Quality scores were absent from the junction-only immunoSEQ sequences, so filtering differed. The assay was immunoSEQ multiplex PCR, and TCRdb's table has in-frame clones only and misses some. V and J calls and clone size are copied from that table; D and trimming were computed from the DNA. This sample has approximately 250,000 clones, with 65% found just once. This chain connects TRBV27 to TRBJ2-4, with unresolved D. The specimen was memory CD4+ T cells sorted from blood. The subset here: CD45RA-negative fraction. This receptor was obtained from a man aged 30 to 39 in good health. CDR3 sequence: CASSFSAKNIQYF. In DNA form, the CDR3 reads TGTGCCAGCAGTTTTTCCGCCAAAAACATTCAGTACTTC.